This T cell receptor beta chain was sequenced for a study of cytomegalovirus exposure and HLA in healthy donors. The overall study: Most genotyped donors, roughly 83% of about 400, had Caucasian-associated genetic ancestry. Points from the study as a whole: In the analysis, some V segments, TRBV6-2 and TRBV6-3 included, were excluded as indistinguishable.

Between the trimmed V and J ends, which lost 1 base and 4 bases, there was a span of 10 bases. The V gene's germline CDR1 is SEHNR and CDR2 FQNEAQ (reference sequence). The CDR3 length is 14 residues. The PCR made use of 60 Vbeta and 13 Jbeta primers. Libraries were prepared by immunoSEQ multiplex PCR; TCRdb keeps only in-frame clonotypes and omits some of them. Here the sample spans 130,000 or so clones, over 75% being singletons. On this clone itself: Its antigen is as yet unknown.

V is TRBV7-9 and J is TRBJ1-1; perhaps TRBD1 as D (5 bases). This clonotype was sampled from a man younger than 35 in good health and CMV-seropositive. Sequences were obtained from PBMCs. CDR3 coding DNA: TGTGCCAGCAGCTTAGATTTGGGGGGCACTGAAGCTTTCTTT. It yields the protein CASSLDLGGTEAFF.